This TCR beta chain was identified in a study of T cell responses to AZD1222 COVID-19 vaccine. Trimming removed 1 base at V and 6 bases at J, with 14 bases between. CDR3 length equals 14 residues. CDR1 SGHKS and CDR2 YYEKEE come from the germline V gene (reference sequence). As regards this clone: Its cognate antigen is unknown.

Some clones are missing from TCRdb's copy, which holds only in-frame ones; the method was immunoSEQ multiplex PCR. Among 65,000 to 75,000 clones listed, roughly 80% were seen once. Findings and limits, study-wide: Among the donors, most were white British and more were female, and clonal diversity was possibly underestimated.

This chain uses TRBV5-5 with TRBJ2-7, with D possibly TRBD2 on 5 matching bases. The sequencing used peripheral blood, collected on day 0 of AZD1222 vaccination. The TCR comes from an adult in good health. This CDR3 reads CASSLLGSVPEQYF. As DNA, the CDR3 is TGTGCCAGCAGCTTGTTGGGTAGCGTTCCCGAGCAGTACTTC.